This TCR beta chain was identified during a study of shared clonotypes between healthy human individuals. Study-wide results and limits: Generally, naive subsets came out with larger estimated richness than memory subsets. Generation of non-shared clonotypes was less probable than generation of clonotypes shared by all four donors.

Profiled with immunoSEQ multiplex PCR; TCRdb holds only in-frame clones, not every one. The repertoire holds about 2 million clones, with about 95% as singletons. As defined, naive CD8 cells were CD45RO-negative and positively selected for CCR7, with terminally differentiated effector memory CD45RA+ cells excluded. Comments on this clone: Its antigen is undetermined.

The sequenced material came from naive CD8+ T cells sorted from blood. This clonotype was obtained from a young man in good health.

The DNA of the CDR3 is TGTGCCAGCAGTTTAGGACTCCAGGGAGAAGAGACCCAGTACTTC. Amino acid sequence: CASSLGLQGEETQYF. The chain links TRBV27 to TRBJ2-5; possibly TRBD1 or TRBD2 for D (5 bases each). Germline-derived CDR1 and CDR2 are MNHEY and SMNVEV (reference sequence). This CDR3 contains 15 residues. The germline V and J ends were trimmed by 2 bases and 3 bases, with 13 bases remaining between them.